The T cell receptor (beta chain) described here comes from a study of blood T cell repertoires in COVID-19. As for the study in general: T cells, B-cell-depleted T cells, or PBMCs supplied cDNA or gDNA.

This clone was detected only a few times. Using immunoSEQ multiplex PCR, the repertoire was profiled, and TCRdb retains in-frame clones only, with some absent. This sample has tens of thousands of clones, with 70% to 90% found just once. CDR3 length equals 16 residues. CDR1 is MGHRA and CDR2 is YSYEKL in the germline V gene. V dropped 0 bases and J dropped 6; count of bases not matched to a gene: 7. The V and J genes are TRBV4-1 and TRBJ2-1; 8 nucleotides match TRBD1. The receptor was isolated from a woman aged 55-70 years with acute or convalescent COVID-19. Specimen: peripheral blood. CDR3 coding DNA: TGCGCCAGCAGCCAAGATCCAGGACAGGGCTTCAATGAGCAGTTCTTC. Translating gives CASSQDPGQGFNEQFF.